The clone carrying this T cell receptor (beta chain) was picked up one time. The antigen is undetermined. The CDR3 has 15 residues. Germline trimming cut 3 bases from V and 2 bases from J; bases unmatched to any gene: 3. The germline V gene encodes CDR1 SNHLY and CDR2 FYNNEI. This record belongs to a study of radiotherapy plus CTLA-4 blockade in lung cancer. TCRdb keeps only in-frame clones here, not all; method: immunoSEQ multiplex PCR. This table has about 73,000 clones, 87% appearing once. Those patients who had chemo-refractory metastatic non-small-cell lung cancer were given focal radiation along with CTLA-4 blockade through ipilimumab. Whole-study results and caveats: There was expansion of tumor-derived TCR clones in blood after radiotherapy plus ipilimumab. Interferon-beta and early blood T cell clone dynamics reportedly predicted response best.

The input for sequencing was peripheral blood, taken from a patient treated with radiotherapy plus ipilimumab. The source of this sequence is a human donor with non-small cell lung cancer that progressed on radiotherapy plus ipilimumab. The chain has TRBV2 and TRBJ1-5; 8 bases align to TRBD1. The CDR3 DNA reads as TGTGCCAGCAGTGACGGACAGGGTGGCAATCAGCCCCAGCATTTT. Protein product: CASSDGQGGNQPQHF.